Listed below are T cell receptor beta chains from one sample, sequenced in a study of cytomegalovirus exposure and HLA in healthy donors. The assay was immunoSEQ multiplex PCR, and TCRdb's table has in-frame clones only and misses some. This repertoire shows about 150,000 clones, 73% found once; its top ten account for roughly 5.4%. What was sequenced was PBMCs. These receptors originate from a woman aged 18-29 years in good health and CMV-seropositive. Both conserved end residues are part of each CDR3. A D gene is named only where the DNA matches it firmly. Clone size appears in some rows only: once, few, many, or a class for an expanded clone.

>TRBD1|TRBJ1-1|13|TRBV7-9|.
TGTGCCAGCGGATTCGGACAGGGCACTGAAGCTTTCTTT
CASGFGQGTEAFF
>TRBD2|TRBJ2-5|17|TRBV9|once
TGTGCCAGCAGCGTAGGGGATAGCGGGGGCCTACAAGAGACCCAGTACTTC
CASSVGDSGGLQETQYF
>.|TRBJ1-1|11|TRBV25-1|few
TGTGCCACCACCGCAGGGGCTGAAGCTTTCTTT
CATTAGAEAFF
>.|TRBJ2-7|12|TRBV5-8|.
TGTGCCAGCAGCTTTAACCAGGTCGAGCAGTACTTC
CASSFNQVEQYF
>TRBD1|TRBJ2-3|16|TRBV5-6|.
TGTGCCAGCAGCACGGGACAGGGAATCCCCACAGATACGCAGTATTTT
CASSTGQGIPTDTQYF
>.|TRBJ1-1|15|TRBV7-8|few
TGTGCCAGCAGCCCCCGACCGCGGGGTGACACTGAAGCTTTCTTT
CASSPRPRGDTEAFF
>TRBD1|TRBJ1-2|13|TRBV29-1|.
TGCAGCGTTCCCGCGACAGGGGACTATGGCTACACCTTC
CSVPATGDYGYTF
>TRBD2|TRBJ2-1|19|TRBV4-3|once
TGCGCCAGCAGCCAAGGGGTAGCGGGGGAGGCCTCCTCCTACAATGAGCAGTTCTTC
CASSQGVAGEASSYNEQFF
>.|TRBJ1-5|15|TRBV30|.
TGTGCCTGGAGTCGAGCGAGGGTTAGCAATCAGCCCCAGCATTTT
CAWSRARVSNQPQHF
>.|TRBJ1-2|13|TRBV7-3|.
TGTGCCAGCAGCTTCCCAGGAGGCTATGGCTACACCTTC
CASSFPGGYGYTF
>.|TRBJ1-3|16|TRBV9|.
TGTGCCAGCAGCGTCCCAAGGCGGCTTTCTGGAAACACCATATATTTT
CASSVPRRLSGNTIYF
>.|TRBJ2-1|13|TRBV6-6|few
TGTGCCAGCAGTCCGATCGAGGCAACTGAGCAGTTCTTC
CASSPIEATEQFF
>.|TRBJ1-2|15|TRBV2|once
TGTGCCAGCAGTGCGGACAGCCCTTTACAATATGGCTACACCTTC
CASSADSPLQYGYTF
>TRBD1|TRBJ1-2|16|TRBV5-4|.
TGTGCCAGCAGCTTACGGGACAGCCGGGGAGGCTATGGCTACACCTTC
CASSLRDSRGGYGYTF
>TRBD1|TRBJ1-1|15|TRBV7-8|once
TGTGCCAGCAGCGCCCCAGACAGGGACAACACTGAAGCTTTCTTT
CASSAPDRDNTEAFF
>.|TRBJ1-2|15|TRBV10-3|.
TGTGCCATCAGTATTAGGTTATCAGGGGACTATGGCTACACCTTC
CAISIRLSGDYGYTF
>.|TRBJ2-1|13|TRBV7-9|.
TGTGCCAGCAGCGTCGACAGGTACAATGAGCAGTTCTTC
CASSVDRYNEQFF
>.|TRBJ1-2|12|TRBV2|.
TGTGCCAGCAGGGGGACACACTATGGCTACACCTTC
CASRGTHYGYTF
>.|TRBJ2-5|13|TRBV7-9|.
TGTGCCAGCAGCCCGCGGGACAGAGAGACCCAGTACTTC
CASSPRDRETQYF
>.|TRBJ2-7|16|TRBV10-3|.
TGTGCCATCAGTGAGCCGGAAGACGTCAGGGGCCACGAGCAGTACTTC
CAISEPEDVRGHEQYF
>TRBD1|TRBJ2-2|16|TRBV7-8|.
TGTGCCAGCAGCTTGAGGACAGGGGTATGGACCGGGGAGCTGTTTTTT
CASSLRTGVWTGELFF
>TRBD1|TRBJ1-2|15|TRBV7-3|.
TGTGCCAGCAGCTTGAACCCGACAGGGGGATATGGCTACACCTTC
CASSLNPTGGYGYTF
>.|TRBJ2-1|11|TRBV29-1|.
TGCAGCGTTGGGTACACAAGTGAGCAGTTCTTC
CSVGYTSEQFF
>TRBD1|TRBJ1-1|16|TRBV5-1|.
TGCGCCAGCCACTTCATTCCAGGACAGGGGATAGCTGAAGCTTTCTTT
CASHFIPGQGIAEAFF
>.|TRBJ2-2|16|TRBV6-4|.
TGTGCCAGCAGTGACTCGTATCGCGGGTACACCGGGGAGCTGTTTTTT
CASSDSYRGYTGELFF
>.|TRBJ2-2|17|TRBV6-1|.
TGTGCCAGCAGTGTACCGACAGGTTGGGGGTTCCACGGGGAGCTGTTTTTT
CASSVPTGWGFHGELFF
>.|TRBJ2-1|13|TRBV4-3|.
TGCGCCAGCAGCCATGATCGCGGAATTGAGCAGTTCTTC
CASSHDRGIEQFF
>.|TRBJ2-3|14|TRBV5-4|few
TGTGCCAGCAGCGAACAGGGTAGCACAGATACGCAGTATTTT
CASSEQGSTDTQYF
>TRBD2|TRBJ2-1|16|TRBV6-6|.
TGTGCCAGCAGTTCCACTAGCGGGGGGTTTTACAATGAGCAGTTCTTC
CASSSTSGGFYNEQFF
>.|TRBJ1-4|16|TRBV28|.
TGTGCCAGCAGTCCGCCCGCGACAACAACTAATGAAAAACTGTTTTTT
CASSPPATTTNEKLFF
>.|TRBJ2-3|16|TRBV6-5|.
TGTGCCAGCAGTTCACGAGGCCCCAGCGCGGTAGATACGCAGTATTTT
CASSSRGPSAVDTQYF
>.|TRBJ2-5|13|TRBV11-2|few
TGTGCCAGCAGCACGGACTATCAAGAGACCCAGTACTTC
CASSTDYQETQYF
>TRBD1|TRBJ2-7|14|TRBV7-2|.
TGTGCCAGCAGCCGCCGGGACAGTAGTTACGAGCAGTACTTC
CASSRRDSSYEQYF
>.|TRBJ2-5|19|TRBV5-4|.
TGTGCCAGCAGCTATATCCGGGACATGGTCGCCCGTTTCCAAGAGACCCAGTACTTC
CASSYIRDMVARFQETQYF
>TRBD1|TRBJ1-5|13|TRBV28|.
TGTGCCAGCAGTCCGACAGGGACCCAGCCCCAGCATTTT
CASSPTGTQPQHF
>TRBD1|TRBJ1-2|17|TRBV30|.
TGTGCCTGGAGTAGCGATTTAACGGGACAGCTTAACTATGGCTACACCTTC
CAWSSDLTGQLNYGYTF
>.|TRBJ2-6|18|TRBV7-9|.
TGTGCCAGCAGCTTAGCGGGCCAGGGGGAGGCTGGGGCCAACGTCCTGACTTTC
CASSLAGQGEAGANVLTF
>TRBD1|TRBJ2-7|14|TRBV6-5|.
TGTGCCAGCAGTTACTCCCGGACAGGAGGAGAGCAGTACTTC
CASSYSRTGGEQYF
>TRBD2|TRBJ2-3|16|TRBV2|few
TGTGCCAGCAGTGTCTCGAGCGGGGGTCCCACAGATACGCAGTATTTT
CASSVSSGGPTDTQYF
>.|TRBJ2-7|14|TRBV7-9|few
TGTTCCAGCAGCTACGACAGGAGCTCCTACGAGCAGTACTTC
CSSSYDRSSYEQYF
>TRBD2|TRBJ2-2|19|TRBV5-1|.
TGCGCCAGCAGTTTGTGGACTAGCGGGGGCCCGTGGTACACCGGGGAGCTGTTTTTT
CASSLWTSGGPWYTGELFF
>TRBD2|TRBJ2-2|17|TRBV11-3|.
TGTGCCAGCAGCGTAGGTAGCGGGGGGGCCGACACCGGGGAGCTGTTTTTT
CASSVGSGGADTGELFF
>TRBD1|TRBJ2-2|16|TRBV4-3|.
TGCGCCAGCAGCCAGGGGGGACAGGCCGTGGCCGGGGAGCTGTTTTTT
CASSQGGQAVAGELFF
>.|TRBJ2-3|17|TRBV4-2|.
TGTGCCAGCAGCCAAGATTGGGGCCACTGCGGCACAGATACGCAGTATTTT
CASSQDWGHCGTDTQYF
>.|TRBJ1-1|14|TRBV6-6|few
TGTGCCAGCAGTTACGACCAGGGCGGTACTGAAGCTTTCTTT
CASSYDQGGTEAFF
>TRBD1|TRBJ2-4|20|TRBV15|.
TGTGCCACCAGCAGAGATTTCTCGGACAGGGTGGATCGGGCCAAAAACATTCAGTACTTC
CATSRDFSDRVDRAKNIQYF
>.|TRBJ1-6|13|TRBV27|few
TGTGCCAGCAGTTTACGGGGGAATTCACCCCTCCACTTT
CASSLRGNSPLHF
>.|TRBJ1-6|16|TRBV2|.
TGTGCCAGCAACGCACAGGGCGCCCTGAATAATTCACCCCTCCACTTT
CASNAQGALNNSPLHF
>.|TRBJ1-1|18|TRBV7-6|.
TGTGCCAGCAGCTCTTTTTTACAGGGACCGCCCATGAACACTGAAGCTTTCTTT
CASSSFLQGPPMNTEAFF
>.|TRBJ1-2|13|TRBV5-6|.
TGTGCCAGCAGCTTGGGCGTTATCTATGGCTACACCTTC
CASSLGVIYGYTF
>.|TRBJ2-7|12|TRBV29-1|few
TGCAGCGTCGCCTTTACAGGGAGCGAGCAGTACTTC
CSVAFTGSEQYF
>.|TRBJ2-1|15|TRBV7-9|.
TGTGCCAGCAGCCGGCCCTGGGACACTTACAATGAGCAGTTCTTC
CASSRPWDTYNEQFF
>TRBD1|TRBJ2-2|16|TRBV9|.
TGTGCCAGCAGCGTTTTCTCGACAGGGTACACCGGGGAGCTGTTTTTT
CASSVFSTGYTGELFF